This T cell receptor (beta chain) came from a study of cytomegalovirus exposure and HLA in healthy donors (dated by TCRdb to about 2017). About the study as a whole: According to an earlier analysis of 587 of the donors, 150 million to 200 million T cells yielded 90 million to 130 million unique TCR beta sequences and around 280 Gb of sequence data. Roughly 300 gigabases of sequencing data and 70 million to 100 million unique TCR sequences made up an early release that covered around 640 HLA-typed donors. Of the roughly 400 genotyped donors, over 65% fell in the genetic ancestry cluster associated with self-reported Caucasian donors. The study was designed to test whether signatures of past pathogen exposure could be identified by cataloging public T cell receptors. The study used immunosequencing to profile the T cell repertoires of 666 subjects and linked those repertoires to cytomegalovirus serostatus. In addition to the first cohort of 666 subjects, a separate validation cohort of approximately 110 different subjects was used. High-throughput TCR immunosequencing, statistical association of individual TCRs with disease status, and machine learning were combined to predict cytomegalovirus infection status. A later analysis re-examined previously published TCR beta repertoires from more than 600 donors and added high-resolution HLA genotyping to investigate patterns of TCR occurrence. Rather than drawing on any new phenotypic data, the later analysis identified candidate immune exposures from TCR beta sequences and the way those sequences occurred across donors. An earlier analysis of approximately 630 of the donors applied high-throughput TCR beta sequencing to assess whether each TCR beta V gene segment acted as functional or pseudogenic. Donor age, sex, ethnicity and CMV serostatus were collected together with the repertoire data. A later genetic analysis used genome-wide SNP genotypes for 398 of the 666 donors, treating that subset as a discovery cohort. Every discovery cohort repertoire had been produced on one sequencing platform. HLA typing covered class I and class II loci at four-digit resolution. The number of donors typed differed by locus, with about 629-630 for A, B, C, DRB1 and DQB1, around 520 for DQA1, 600 to 610 for DPA1, and approximately 470 for DPB1. Because of strong linkage in the cohort, four or five DR-DQ haplotypes were treated as single units for association and clustering. Among 350 to 400 genotyped donors of the cohort, an average of around 240,000 unique TCR beta nucleotide sequences were sequenced per donor, 15% to 20% of them non-productive. What the research found in general, with its limitations: Compared with equally common non-associated chains, HLA-associated TCR beta chains in a later analysis were more clonally expanded and had lower generation probabilities. At a false discovery rate of 0.05, a later analysis linked fewer than 20,000 TCR beta sequences to specific HLA alleles. An earlier analysis of approximately 540 of the donors showed that most TCR beta V segments appeared in productive rearrangements either about 87% or about 30% of the time, which broadly matched IMGT annotations. The authors suggested that the approach could potentially be extended to other disease states and immunological phenotypes. When HLA alleles, especially DR and DQ, strongly co-occurred, TCR associations were difficult to assign to individual alleles. The classifier was reported to diagnose cytomegalovirus status with high specificity and sensitivity in both the original and validation cohorts. In this cohort, only TCR beta chains were sequenced, and detectable features were limited by the absence of alpha or paired-chain data. A later genetic analysis reported fewer N-insertions in productive TCRs among donors in an Asian-associated ancestry cluster than the approximately 670-donor mean. According to a later analysis, parvovirus B19, influenza, CMV and Epstein-Barr virus appeared linked to several top co-occurrence clusters. Three of the identified cytomegalovirus-associated TCR beta chains were confirmed in vitro to be specific for cytomegalovirus antigens. A later analysis found that most CMV-associated TCR beta chains appeared HLA-restricted, with HLA associations seemingly driven largely by CMV exposure. Most TCR sequences were seen in very few donors, while some public TCRs were found in many individuals. A further reported finding was that TCR beta sequences accurately predicted the HLA-A and HLA-B alleles for most subjects in the first cohort. Because the 87-base-pair reads could not distinguish some IMGT-functional V segments, including TRBV6-2 and TRBV6-3, those segments were excluded. In a later analysis, the rate of TCR association differed among HLA loci, with DRB1 alleles having the most associated TCRs and HLA-C alleles having the fewest. Correlated functional status among segregating V segments might reflect linkage disequilibrium, but an unknown experimental factor could not be ruled out. Because HLA typing was missing for some donors at each locus, association tests included only the typed subset. Sequencing depth was assumed to be roughly uniform across donors in the presence/absence analyses, though that assumption may not hold. The only immune exposure information available for the cohort was CMV serostatus. Because counts were too low, about 18 rarely observed V segments, including chromosome 9 orphons, were excluded from the earlier analysis of 587 of the donors. In the study, some 160 TCR beta chains were listed as associated with cytomegalovirus. A cluster of highly shared sequence variants was judged likely to be a technical artifact of the sequencing pipeline. A later genetic analysis associated a missense DCLRE1C variant with V-gene and J-gene trimming of TCR beta chains, and an independent cohort replicated the association.

The cohort consisted of fewer than 700 healthy bone marrow donors. Cohort members were all nominally healthy when sampled, although unrecorded immune exposures were likely present. The donor was CMV seropositive and was included in the group of approximately 300 seropositive cohort members. A peripheral blood sample was collected from each donor, and TCR beta sequencing was performed on peripheral blood mononuclear cells. Genomic DNA was extracted from the blood cell samples with the Qiagen DNeasy Blood Extraction Kit. Library prep was done by the immunoSEQ multiplex PCR assay. The multiplex PCR relied on a mix of 60 forward primers for TCR Vbeta segments and 13 reverse primers for TCR Jbeta segments. The CDR3 region of rearranged TCR beta genes was amplified from genomic DNA with a multiplex PCR assay. Amplified TCR beta libraries were sequenced as 87-base-pair reads on the Illumina HiSeq System. The authors processed their data as follows. A later analysis tallied tens of millions of unique TCR beta chains across the 640 or so repertoires, and approximately 12 million of those chains were shared by two or more donors. Raw reads were error-corrected and collapsed into unique sequences by a nearest-neighbor algorithm in which closely related sequences were merged to remove PCR and sequencing errors. To assign V, D and J gene segments, CDR3 sequences were aligned to IMGT reference sequences. For a sequence to be retained, a match of at least six nucleotides to both a V gene segment and a J gene segment was required. Rearrangements were called productive when the CDR3 lacked stop codons and stayed in frame with V and J; all others were non-productive. CDR3 was defined according to IMGT convention as the region running from the second conserved V-encoded cysteine to the conserved J-encoded phenylalanine. The earlier analysis of 587 of the donors excluded any sequence lacking an unambiguous match to a single V gene segment. An earlier analysis of about 590 of the donors classified V segments as functional when productive rearrangements were above 56.7% and as segregating when the standard deviation between donors was above 5%. A statistical classification framework was built for diagnosing cytomegalovirus status from the catalog of TCR beta chain sequences. In a later analysis, V and J genes were assigned by comparing TCR nucleotide sequences against IMGT/GENE-DB human TR gene sequences. Using the TCRdist pipeline, a later analysis assigned CDR3 sequences along with most-parsimonious VDJ recombination scenarios. In a later analysis, each TCR beta chain was defined by its CDR3 amino acid sequence together with its V-gene family, and reads lacking a unique V-gene family were excluded. As a way to deal with suspected cross-contamination and a sequencing artifact, a later analysis dropped approximately 570 nucleotide sequences that were highly shared and had low generation probability. In a later analysis, a clonal expansion index for each public chain was calculated from normalized within-repertoire ranks of inferred template counts. A later analysis computed generation probabilities with a VDJ recombination model fitted to out-of-frame rearrangements, and checked the results against IGoR. In a later analysis, hypergeometric tests were used to score TCR-TCR, TCR-HLA and TCR-CMV co-occurrence, with a repertoire-size bias correction applied to TCR pairs. To estimate false discovery rates, a later analysis permuted the HLA or CMV assignments 20 times. In a later analysis, co-occurring TCRs were grouped using DBSCAN, with TCRdist sequence similarity added in when clustering inside HLA-allele-positive subsets. For co-occurrence clustering, repertoires with fewer than 30,000 or more than 120,000 public chains were excluded, along with five repertoires with anomalous nucleotide sharing. The table was pulled from immuneACCESS by TCRdb, which kept in-frame rearrangements only. Such tables lose some clones; where checked, under half of the loss comes from unresolved V genes, and the rest has no known cause. V and J calls and clone size are given by that table; D and trimming were obtained from the DNA. A total of about 120,000 clones appear in this sample, roughly 15% of them only once. The top ten clones comprise about 3% of the sample.

Relative to germline, V is 1 base shorter and J is 7 bases shorter, with 10 bases between their ends. The CDR3 contains 12 residues, cysteine and phenylalanine counted. The kept DNA is CDR3 alone, 36 bases in frame from the first base. CDR1 and CDR2 were assigned from the germline V gene (reference sequence) as GTSNPN and SVGIG. Details on this clone: Its binding antigen is unknown. Nothing much larger sits one base from this clone, and base qualities are not available.

The chain links TRBV30 with TRBJ2-5, with the D gene uncertain. Sequenced material: PBMCs. This clonotype originated in a female donor in good health and CMV-seropositive. CDR3 sequence: CAWSAPRWTQYF. In nucleotide form, the sequence is TGTGCCTGGAGTGCCCCTCGTTGGACCCAGTACTTC.